A selection of T cell receptor beta chains follows, all from one sample in a study of blood T cell repertoires in COVID-19. Generated by immunoSEQ multiplex PCR, the TCRdb table keeps only in-frame clones and is missing some. This sample has approximately 150,000 clones; more than 70% occur once, and the top ten carry about a sixth. The material sequenced was PBMCs or T cells enriched from blood (not recorded which). These receptors originate from a man aged 55 to 70 who had recovered from COVID-19. Both conserved end residues are part of each CDR3. A D gene is named only where the DNA matches it firmly. Not all rows give a size; the values are once, few, many and, for expanded clones, a class.

TRBV18	.	TRBD2	TRBJ2-5	TGTGCCAGCTCACCACTAGCGGGAGTGGAGACCCAGTACTTC	CASSPLAGVETQYF
TRBV27	few	.	TRBJ2-1	TGTGCCAGCAGTGAACACAGTAATGAGCAGTTCTTC	CASSEHSNEQFF
TRBV6-6	.	TRBD1	TRBJ1-3	TGTGCCAGCAGAGGGACAGGGGTCTCCTCTGGAAACACCATATATTTT	CASRGTGVSSGNTIYF
TRBV29-1	once	TRBD1	TRBJ1-1	TGCAGCGGTCGACAGGGGACTGAAGCTTTCTTT	CSGRQGTEAFF
TRBV7-3	.	TRBD1	TRBJ2-1	TGTGCCAGCAGCCCTACAGGGGGACAGTACAACAATGAGCAGTTCTTC	CASSPTGGQYNNEQFF
TRBV7-2	.	TRBD2	TRBJ2-5	TGTGCCAGCAGCTTAGAGCTTAGCGGGGGGGGGACCCAGTACTTC	CASSLELSGGGTQYF
TRBV7-3	.	.	TRBJ2-3	TGTGCCAGCAGCTTAACTGTCCAAGCCACAGATACGCAGTATTTT	CASSLTVQATDTQYF
TRBV7-2	.	TRBD2	TRBJ2-1	TGTGCCAGCAGCTTAGAAGGACTAGCGGGGACCAATGAGCAGTTCTTC	CASSLEGLAGTNEQFF
TRBV19	.	.	TRBJ1-3	TGTGCCAGTAGTATGGGCAGGCCCTCTGGAAACACCATATATTTT	CASSMGRPSGNTIYF
TRBV28	.	TRBD2	TRBJ2-5	TGTGCCAGCAGCACGCCACTAGCGGGGGAGACCCAGTACTTC	CASSTPLAGETQYF
TRBV19	.	.	TRBJ2-4	TGTGCCAGTAGTATAGCCCCGGGAGGGGGCATTGACATTCAGTACTTC	CASSIAPGGGIDIQYF
TRBV7-2	.	TRBD1	TRBJ2-7	TGTGCCAGCAGCCTCGGGACAGAGCTCTACGAGCAGTACTTC	CASSLGTELYEQYF
TRBV11-3	.	TRBD1	TRBJ2-2	TGTGCCAGCAACCAGGGGGACACCGGGGAGCTGTTTTTT	CASNQGDTGELFF
TRBV18	once	TRBD1	TRBJ1-2	TGTGCCAGCTCACCCGACAGGGGCGCCTATGGCTACACCTTC	CASSPDRGAYGYTF
TRBV3-1/TRBV3-2	.	.	TRBJ2-5	TGTGCCAGCAGCCAAGTAGTATCGGAGACCCAGTACTTC	CASSQVVSETQYF
TRBV9	.	.	TRBJ2-7	TGTGCCAGCAGCGAACAGGGGGGGTCCTACGAGCAGTACTTC	CASSEQGGSYEQYF
TRBV7-9	.	TRBD1	TRBJ2-6	TGTGCCAGCAGCCCGAAGGGGGCGCTAACTGGGGCCAACGTCCTGACTTTC	CASSPKGALTGANVLTF
TRBV18	.	TRBD1	TRBJ2-7	TGTGCCAGCTCATCCGACAGGGTGTCCCACGAGCAGTACTTC	CASSSDRVSHEQYF
TRBV29-1	.	.	TRBJ2-3	TGCAGCGTTGTAACAGGCACAGATACGCAGTATTTT	CSVVTGTDTQYF
TRBV29-1	.	.	TRBJ1-2	TGCAGCGTCCCCGGTGGCCCGGAGGGCTACACCTTC	CSVPGGPEGYTF
TRBV6-5	.	TRBD2	TRBJ2-7	TGTGCCAGCAGTTACTCCGCGGGAGGGCTTGCCGAGCAGTACTTC	CASSYSAGGLAEQYF
TRBV19	.	.	TRBJ1-5	TGTGCCAGTAGTATTAGCCCTACCAATCAGCCCCAGCATTTT	CASSISPTNQPQHF
TRBV27	.	.	TRBJ2-1	TGTGCCAGCGAACAACTAGGGCGATACAATGAGCAGTTCTTC	CASEQLGRYNEQFF